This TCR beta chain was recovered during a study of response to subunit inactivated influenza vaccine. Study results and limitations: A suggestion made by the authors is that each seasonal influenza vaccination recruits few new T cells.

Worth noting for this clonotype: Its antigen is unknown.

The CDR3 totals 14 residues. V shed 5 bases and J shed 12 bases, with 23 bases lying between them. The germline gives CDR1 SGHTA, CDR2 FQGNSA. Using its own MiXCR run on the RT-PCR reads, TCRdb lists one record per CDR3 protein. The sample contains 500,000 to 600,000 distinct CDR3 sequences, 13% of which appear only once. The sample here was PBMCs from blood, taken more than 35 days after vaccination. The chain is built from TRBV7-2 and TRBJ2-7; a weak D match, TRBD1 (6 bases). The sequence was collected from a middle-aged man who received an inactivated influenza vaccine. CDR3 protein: CASSMGQPTGRWYF. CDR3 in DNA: TGTGCCAGCAGCATGGGACAACCCACCGGAAGGTGGTACTTC.